A single T cell receptor beta chain is shown here with its context. In its sample, this clone was seen a few times. Its recognized antigen is unknown. No much larger clonotype is one base removed from it; base qualities were not supplied. V and J lose 2 bases and 2 bases, and a span of 10 bases separates them. The CDR3 goes from the cysteine to the phenylalanine over 15 residues. Only CDR3 DNA is held: 45 bases, read in frame from base 1. The germline V gene encodes CDR1 SGHTA and CDR2 FQGNSA. The source of the sample is a study of blood T cell repertoires in COVID-19 (dated by TCRdb to about 2020). Describing the broader study: Collaborator samples came from the United States, Italy and Spain and covered acute and convalescent phases of COVID-19. The prospective study material was composed of cDNA or gDNA derived from T cells, B-cell-depleted T cells, or PBMCs. The dataset comprised deeply sampled blood TCRbeta repertoires from subjects exposed to, actively infected with, or recovered from COVID-19. The repertoires were released in a freely available public database intended as a resource for research on the immune response to SARS-CoV-2. The samples were drawn from two sources: the first 160 participants of the ongoing ImmuneRACE study, and over 1,000 subjects contributed by 6 global collaborators. Sample metadata almost always included a de-identified subject ID, COVID-19 status, age in years and sex. HLA class I and class II types, where available, came from metadata supplied by the sample provider rather than from assay-based typing. On the study overall, not on this receptor specifically: Clinical and demographic metadata were provided uncurated, with the amount varying by source and participant.

TCRbeta CDR3 regions were amplified from genomic DNA by means of the immunoSEQ Assay, a bias-controlled multiplex PCR. In the authors' own workflow: The number of nucleated cells in each sample was estimated by amplification of reference gene primers within the assay. Sequence reads were collapsed and filtered to measure the absolute abundance of every unique TCRbeta CDR3 rearrangement. Productive Simpson clonality was computed per sample as the square root of Simpson's diversity index over productive rearrangements. Imported from immuneACCESS, the table was reduced by TCRdb to in-frame sequences with V and J called. These copies leave out some clones; in studies compared against another copy, an unresolved V gene accounts for under half, and the cause of the remainder is not known. V, J and clone size reflect that table, while D and trimming were determined from the DNA. The sample table lists around 80,000 clones, approximately 80% of them with a count of one. Roughly 9% of the sample belongs to the ten largest clones.

The collaborating institutions used their own protocols to collect whole blood in K2EDTA tubes. For TCRbeta analysis, collaborators shipped samples in one of three forms: frozen whole blood, isolated PBMCs, or DNA extracted from either of those sample types. Material: peripheral blood. The receptor was isolated from a human donor in a cohort sampled during active COVID-19. Here the chain combines TRBV7-2 and TRBJ1-5; no confident D gene assignment can be made. The sequenced DNA: TGTGCCAGCAGCTTATCTTCGGTGGGCAATCAGCCCCAGCATTTT. Its coded protein is CASSLSSVGNQPQHF.